This TCR beta chain was identified during a study of shared clonotypes between healthy human individuals. CDR3 length equals 18 residues. The V and J ends lost 4 bases and 0 bases respectively, with 19 bases between them. Germline values: CDR1 SGHVS, CDR2 FQNEAQ. The study, taken as a whole, reports: Researchers found naive subsets generally carried larger estimated richness than memory subsets. Generation probabilities were higher for clonotypes shared across all four sorted-subset donors than for unshared ones.

Comments on this clone: Its antigen is undetermined.

The test was conducted at deep level. Some clones are missing from TCRdb's copy, which holds only in-frame ones; the method was immunoSEQ multiplex PCR. Among some 2 million clones, over 85% were seen once, and the ten largest hold more than 0.95%. In the naive CD8 group, cells lacked CD45RO and were positively selected for CCR7, so terminally differentiated effector memory CD45RA+ cells were left out. This chain uses TRBV7-8 with TRBJ2-4; D might be TRBD1 (5 bases). What was sequenced was naive CD8+ T cells sorted from blood. The receptor was derived from a man aged 18 to 29 in good health. The CDR3 reads CASSSYPLGALAKNIQYF. Written as DNA, the CDR3 is TGTGCCAGCAGCTCCTACCCTCTAGGGGCTCTAGCCAAAAACATTCAGTACTTC. The full variable domain, its missing parts supplied by reference TRBV7-8 and TRBJ2-4, is GAGVSQSPRYKVAKRGQDVALRCDPISGHVSLFWYQQALGQGPEFLTYFQNEAQLDKSGLPSDRFFAERPEGSVSTLKIQRTQQEDSAVYLCASSSYPLGALAKNIQYFGAGTRLSVL.